The 19 T cell receptor beta chains in this list originate from one sample, sequenced in a study of blood T cells in healthy people across ages. A second PCR, run for about 7 to 11 cycles, used a sample-barcoded 5' primer plus a J-beta primer mix. Each CDR3 protein gets one entry after TCRdb re-called the 5' RACE reads with MiXCR. The table records some 780,000 distinct CDR3 sequences, more than 55% of them present only once. The sequenced sample was blood. These receptors were collected from a man in his forties or fifties in good health.

Remarks on this clonotype: This sequence may be a read error, since a much larger clone differs from it by one base. This chain links TRBV28 with TRBJ2-7; D could derive from TRBD1 or TRBD2 (7 bases each). CDR1 and CDR2 (germline): MDHEN, SYDVKM. The CDR3 is 13 amino acids. The CDR3 bases are TGTGCCGGCAGGGGGGGCGGGTTTTACGAGCAGTACTTC. Residues: CAGRGGGFYEQYF.

V is TRBV7-9 and J is TRBJ1-2, with TRBD1 matching over 10 bases. V shed 7 bases, J shed 7 bases, and the junction held 6 bases outside the gene matches. The CDR3 loop spans 13 amino acids. CDR1 and CDR2 from the germline V gene are SEHNR and FQNEAQ (reference sequence). The DNA for the CDR3 is TGTGCCAGCACCCCTGGACAGGGGGGTGGCTACACCTTC. Its translation is CASTPGQGGGYTF.

The chain links TRBV29-1 to TRBJ1-5, with 9 bases aligning to TRBD1. Germline CDR1 is SQVTM and CDR2 is ANQGSEA. This CDR3 has 12 residues. Trimming cost V 7 bases and J 6 bases; bases outside gene matches: 4. CDR3 nucleotides: TGCAGCGCTGGGACAGGGTCTCAGCCCCAGCATTTT. Amino acid sequence: CSAGTGSQPQHF. The full variable domain, its missing parts supplied by reference TRBV29-1 and TRBJ1-5, is SAVISQKPSRDICQRGTSLTIQCQVDSQVTMMFWYRQQPGQSLTLIATANQGSEATYESGFVIDKFPISRPNLTFSTLTVSNMSPEDSSIYLCSAGTGSQPQHFGDGTRLSIL.

The rearrangement uses TRBV11-1 and TRBJ1-5; D perhaps matches TRBD1 (5 bases). The CDR3 loop spans 14 amino acids. With 5 bases removed from V and 9 bases from J, the gap between germline ends came to 17 bases. Per the germline V gene, CDR1 is SGHAT and CDR2 is FQDESV (reference sequence). This chain's CDR3 is CASSAKGNSGPQHF. CDR3 DNA: TGTGCCAGCAGCGCGAAGGGGAATAGTGGGCCCCAGCATTTT.

The chain employs TRBV3-1 and TRBJ2-1, with a possible D match to TRBD1 (5 bases). There are 13 residues in the CDR3. The V gene lost 0 bases and the J gene lost 10 bases, with 10 bases spanning the gap. Germline V gene sequence: CDR1 LGHDT, CDR2 YNNKEL (reference sequence). The CDR3 protein is CASSQDLRQEQFF. The DNA for the CDR3 is TGTGCCAGCAGCCAAGATTTACGACAGGAGCAGTTCTTC.

The chain has TRBV10-3 and TRBJ1-1, with TRBD1 matching over 7 bases. Germline values: CDR1 ENHRY, CDR2 SYGVKD. This CDR3 contains 15 residues. V dropped 6 bases and J dropped 3; count of bases not matched to a gene: 10. CDR3 DNA sequence: TGTGCCATCAGGAGCACAGGGGCGACCCACACTGAAGCTTTCTTT. Translation: CAIRSTGATHTEAFF.

This clonotype appeared many times. The chain combines TRBV3-1 with TRBJ2-4, with 13 positions matching TRBD2. Germline V lookup: CDR1 LGHDT, CDR2 YNNKEL (reference sequence). The CDR3 is 19 amino acids. After removal of 1 base from V and 1 base from J, the junction contained 7 bases not matched to a gene. In DNA, the CDR3 is TGTGCCAGCAGCCAAGGGCTCGGACTAGCGGGAGAGGCCAAAAACATTCAGTACTTC. Its protein is CASSQGLGLAGEAKNIQYF.

The chain combines TRBV7-9 with TRBJ1-2; 7 positions match TRBD1. The trim removed 4 bases at V and 7 bases at J, leaving 6 bases unmatched. This CDR3 is 13 amino acids long. Per germline, CDR1 SEHNR and CDR2 FQNEAQ (reference sequence). In DNA, the CDR3 is TGTGCCAGCAGCTCAGACAGGGACCCTGGCTACACCTTC. It yields the protein CASSSDRDPGYTF.

This clonotype appeared a few times. This chain links TRBV28 with TRBJ1-2, with a tentative D call TRBD1 (6 bases). Looked up from germline, CDR1 is MDHEN and CDR2 is SYDVKM. Trimming removed 6 bases from V and 7 bases from J, with 15 bases in between. The CDR3 has 13 amino acids. The CDR3 is CASSLTYRAGYTF. The CDR3 DNA sequence: TGTGCCAGCAGCCTCACCTACAGGGCTGGCTACACCTTC.

This chain connects TRBV5-5 to TRBJ2-3; possible D gene TRBD2, 6 bases. V lost 2 bases and J lost 5, with 12 bases in between. CDR3 length: 14 residues. CDR1 is SGHKS, CDR2 YYEKEE, per germline (reference sequence). Here the CDR3 reads CASSFSPAGDTQYF. CDR3 nucleotides: TGTGCCAGCAGCTTCTCCCCAGCGGGAGATACGCAGTATTTT.

V usage is TRBV28 and J usage is TRBJ2-7; D is uncertain. The V gene lost 5 bases and the J gene lost 7 bases, with 15 bases spanning the gap. The CDR3 runs 13 residues. Germline assignment: CDR1 MDHEN and CDR2 SYDVKM. DNA for the CDR3: TGTGCCAGCAGTCTAGTCTCCCCTGCAGAGCAGTACTTC. Translated: CASSLVSPAEQYF.

V gene TRBV6-2 or TRBV6-3 combines with J gene TRBJ2-5; D is perhaps TRBD2 (5 bases). The DNA end is a closer match to TRBJ2-7, so the J assignment may be wrong. Germline V CDR1 and CDR2: MNHEY, SVGEGT. The CDR3 is made up of 14 amino acids. The CDR3 DNA reads as TGTGCCAGCAGTTACTCCCCGGTCGGGGACGAGCAGTACTTC. This translates into CASSYSPVGDEQYF.

This clonotype has a handful of counts. The CDR3 bases are TGTGCCAGCAGTTTTACGGAAGGAAGCAGCTACACCTTC. As protein: CASSFTEGSSYTF. The V call is TRBV27, the J call TRBJ1-2, with D unclear. Germline assignment: CDR1 MNHEY and CDR2 SMNVEV (reference sequence). Trimming took 3 bases from V and 9 from J, leaving 14 bases between them. The CDR3 is 13 residues long.

This sequence joins TRBV5-4 and TRBJ2-7, with a possible D match to TRBD2 (6 bases). The CDR3 contains 16 residues. Germline CDR1 and CDR2: SGHNT and YYREEE (reference sequence). With 4 bases removed from V and 6 bases from J, the gap between germline ends came to 23 bases. The CDR3 is CASSPEGSSLLSEQYF. In DNA, the CDR3 is TGTGCCAGCAGCCCGGAGGGGAGTAGCCTACTCTCCGAGCAGTACTTC.

The V and J genes are TRBV6-2 or TRBV6-3 and TRBJ2-5; D is perhaps TRBD2 (6 bases). The assigned J gene may be wrong: the sequence end matches TRBJ2-7 better. The CDR3 is 15 amino acids. The germline V gene has CDR1 MNHEY and CDR2 SVGEGT. This chain's CDR3 is CASRPSRDKGCEQYF. The CDR3, as DNA: TGTGCCAGCCGACCGTCGCGGGATAAGGGCTGCGAGCAGTACTTC.

This clonotype has only a few counts. The chain combines TRBV29-1 with TRBJ1-2; TRBD1 matches at 9 bases. The CDR3 contains 15 residues. Losses at the gene ends were 1 base for V and 6 bases for J; bases not matched to a gene: 9. Germline V lookup: CDR1 SQVTM, CDR2 ANQGSEA. The CDR3 DNA sequence: TGCAGCGTTGAAGCCGAGCCGGACAGGGGCCATGGCTACACCTTC. Encoded protein: CSVEAEPDRGHGYTF.

The V gene is TRBV6-2 or TRBV6-3, the J gene TRBJ1-1, with no clear D. CDR3 length: 13 amino acids. Trimming left V 5 bases short and J 1 base short, with 8 bases between. Germline CDR1 reads MNHEY; CDR2 reads SVGEGT. CDR3 sequence (DNA): TGTGCCAGCAGTACCAGCGGGAACACTGAAGCTTTCTTT. Translated: CASSTSGNTEAFF.

This chain connects TRBV7-9 to TRBJ1-4; D gene uncertain. Germline V gives CDR1 SEHNR, CDR2 FQNEAQ (reference sequence). Trimming left V 6 bases short and J 3 bases short, with 14 bases between. The CDR3 consists of 15 residues. The CDR3 DNA reads as TGTGCCAGCAGGCTAGCCACGGCGGCTAATGAAAAACTGTTTTTT. Amino acids: CASRLATAANEKLFF.

The rearrangement links TRBV11-2 to TRBJ1-2; perhaps TRBD1 as D (6 bases). The V and J ends lost 2 bases and 4 bases respectively, with 11 bases between them. Germline CDR1 is SGHAT and CDR2 is FQNNGV. The CDR3 covers 14 residues. CDR3 region: CASSLNQGSYGYTF. The CDR3, as DNA: TGTGCCAGCAGCTTAAACCAGGGGAGCTATGGCTACACCTTC.